Following are 28 T cell receptor beta chains from one sample sequenced in a study of blood T cell repertoires in COVID-19. Clones were sequenced by immunoSEQ multiplex PCR, and TCRdb holds only the in-frame ones, with some missing. The sample consists of some 140,000 clones, around 79% of them appearing once. Sequenced sample: peripheral blood. These receptors were collected from a man at least 80 years old with acute or convalescent COVID-19.

The chain uses TRBV3-1 (or the pseudogene TRBV3-2) and TRBJ1-3; no reliable D call. Germline CDR1 LGHDT, CDR2 YNNKEL (reference sequence). The length of the CDR3 is 14 residues. The V end lost 4 bases, the J end lost 0 bases, and 7 bases lay between the germline ends. CDR3 nucleotide sequence: TGTGCCAGCAGCCCGGTTAGCTCTGGAAACACCATATATTTT. Residues: CASSPVSSGNTIYF.

This clone was detected once. The genes are TRBV18 and TRBJ2-7, with a possible D match to TRBD2 (6 bases). The germline gives CDR1 KGHSH, CDR2 LQKENI. The CDR3 runs to 13 residues. V was clipped by 3 bases and J by 6 bases, with 12 bases between them. The CDR3 spells CASSPVVGGEQYV. CDR3 in DNA: TGTGCCAGCTCACCGGTCGTCGGGGGCGAGCAGTACGTC.

The rearrangement joins TRBV19 to TRBJ2-5; 7 positions match TRBD1. The J segment lost 4 bases and the V segment lost 7 bases, leaving 6 bases of the junction unmatched. CDR3 length equals 13 residues. Germline V gives CDR1 LNHDA, CDR2 SQIVND (reference sequence). The DNA for the CDR3 is TGTGCCAGTAAAAGGGGGCCGGGAGAGACCCAGTACTTC. It encodes CASKRGPGETQYF.

The CDR3: CASSYGGSNSPLHF. The CDR3 bases are TGTGCCAGCAGTTACGGAGGTTCTAATTCACCCCTCCACTTT. The chain carries TRBV6-6 and TRBJ1-6; D is unresolved. The ends were cut back, 2 bases at V and 6 bases at J, with 8 bases in the middle. The CDR3 is 14 amino acids. CDR1 and CDR2 (germline): MNHNY, SVGAGI (reference sequence).

This clone has a handful of counts. The chain recombines TRBV7-9 with TRBJ1-1; a possible D gene is TRBD1 (5 bases). Germline V gives CDR1 SEHNR, CDR2 FQNEAQ (reference sequence). V was clipped by 1 base and J by 1 base, with 7 bases between them. This CDR3 spans 14 amino acids. The chain's CDR3 is CASSLDGQNTEAFF. In DNA, the CDR3 is TGTGCCAGCAGCTTAGACGGACAGAACACTGAAGCTTTCTTT.

This clone has only one observation. This chain links TRBV28 with TRBJ2-3, with TRBD2 as a possible D gene (7 bases). CDR3 length: 14 amino acids. V was shortened by 8 bases and J by 5 bases, with 17 bases between the two germline ends. CDR1 is MDHEN, CDR2 SYDVKM, per germline. CDR3 residues: CASRTGGSGDTQYF. The CDR3, as DNA: TGTGCCAGCCGAACGGGGGGCTCGGGAGATACGCAGTATTTT.

The chain is built from TRBV5-6 and TRBJ2-7, with D unclear. V lost 2 bases and J 1 base, leaving 13 bases between the germline ends. Germline-derived CDR1 and CDR2 are SGHDT and YYEEEE. The CDR3 sequence is 15 residues long. CDR3 sequence: CASSLPPPGSYEQYF. CDR3 DNA: TGTGCCAGCAGCTTACCCCCCCCCGGGTCCTACGAGCAGTACTTC.

The V and J genes are TRBV30 and TRBJ2-5; maybe TRBD2 (6 bases). Per the germline V gene, CDR1 is GTSNPN and CDR2 is SVGIG (reference sequence). This CDR3 spans 13 amino acids. Trimming stripped 3 bases from V and 2 bases from J, with 10 bases between. This CDR3 is CAWSLALQETQYF. CDR3 DNA sequence: TGTGCCTGGAGCCTAGCGTTACAAGAGACCCAGTACTTC.

The chain recombines TRBV19 with TRBJ1-6; 8 bases line up with TRBD1. The CDR3 sequence is 16 residues long. V shed 4 bases and J 7 bases; nucleotides not matched to a gene: 9. Germline V gives CDR1 LNHDA, CDR2 SQIVND (reference sequence). The CDR3 sequence is CASSTVGQGGNSPLHF. The CDR3 DNA sequence: TGTGCCAGTAGTACAGTTGGACAGGGTGGGAATTCACCCCTCCACTTT.

The rearrangement uses TRBV5-6 and TRBJ1-1; no reliable D call. V shed 2 bases and J shed 0 bases, with 5 bases lying between them. The CDR3 totals 13 residues. CDR1 and CDR2 from the germline V gene are SGHDT and YYEEEE. Here the CDR3 reads CASSFQLNTEAFF. The CDR3 region has the DNA TGTGCCAGCAGCTTTCAATTGAACACTGAAGCTTTCTTT.

In this sample, this clone turned up once. The chain carries TRBV4-3 and TRBJ2-7; TRBD1 agrees at 9 bases. The CDR3 covers 17 residues. The V gene end was trimmed by 0 bases and the J gene end by 6 bases; junction bases not matched to a gene: 12. CDR1 and CDR2 (germline): LGHNA, YSLEER. CDR3: CASSQDPLGTGISEQYF. The CDR3 nucleotides are TGCGCCAGCAGCCAAGATCCCCTCGGGACAGGGATAAGCGAGCAGTACTTC.

V is TRBV18 and J is TRBJ2-3, with 7 bases fitting TRBD1. J lost 3 bases, V lost 3 bases, and 3 bases had no gene match. The CDR3 is 14 amino acids. Germline-derived CDR1 and CDR2 are KGHSH and LQKENI. CDR3 in amino acids: CASSPSRGTDTQYF. The CDR3 DNA reads as TGTGCCAGCTCACCCTCCAGGGGGACAGATACGCAGTATTTT.

The chain is built from TRBV23-1 and TRBJ2-7; 7 bases match TRBD2. TRBV23-1 is annotated as an ORF whose role is uncertain. The J segment lost 6 bases and the V segment lost 2 bases, leaving 19 bases of the junction unmatched. The CDR3 contains 18 residues. CDR3 in DNA: TGCGCCAGCAGTCAACTTCTTGACCCCCCGGGACTACTTAGCGAGCAGTACGTC. Its translation: CASSQLLDPPGLLSEQYV.

The chain couples TRBV6-2 or TRBV6-3 to TRBJ2-3; a possible D gene is TRBD2 (6 bases). The CDR3 has 17 residues. The V end was cut by 3 bases, the J end by 7 bases, with 23 bases between. The germline V gene has CDR1 MNHEY and CDR2 SVGEGT. The CDR3 sequence: CASSYSPAPGARHTQYF. DNA of the CDR3: TGTGCCAGCAGTTATAGTCCCGCTCCGGGAGCACGGCATACGCAGTATTTT.

The J gene is TRBJ2-5, the V gene TRBV29-1; 11 positions match TRBD1. V shed 7 bases, J shed 7 bases, and the junction held 11 bases outside the gene matches. Germline V gives CDR1 SQVTM, CDR2 ANQGSEA. The CDR3 has 14 residues. The CDR3 region has the DNA TGCAGCGCACCCCGGACAGGGGGCGAACGGACCCAGTACTTC. Protein product: CSAPRTGGERTQYF.

The J gene is TRBJ2-5, the V gene TRBV10-1, with a weak D call TRBD2 (5 bases). V lost 5 bases, J lost 6 bases, and 10 bases lay in between. Germline V gives CDR1 WNHNN, CDR2 SYGVQD (reference sequence). CDR3 length: 12 amino acids. This CDR3 reads CASSRPGKTQYF. Written as DNA, the CDR3 is TGCGCCAGCAGTCGTCCGGGGAAGACCCAGTACTTC.

This rearrangement joins TRBV4-3 to TRBJ2-2, with D possibly being TRBD1 (6 bases). Trimming took 1 base from V and 0 from J, leaving 12 bases between them. The CDR3 runs to 17 residues. CDR1 is LGHNA and CDR2 is YSLEER in the germline V gene. The CDR3 loop is CASSQGTGFANTGELFF. In DNA, the CDR3 is TGCGCCAGCAGCCAAGGTACAGGGTTTGCGAACACCGGGGAGCTGTTTTTT.

As DNA, the CDR3 is TGTGCCAGTCTCCCACGCCCTGAGTCGTCACCCCTCCACTTT. Its protein is CASLPRPESSPLHF. This chain links TRBV19 with TRBJ1-6; D not resolved. Germline loops: CDR1 LNHDA, CDR2 SQIVND (reference sequence). The V and J ends lost 8 bases and 10 bases respectively, with 18 bases between them. The CDR3 spans 14 residues.

V gene TRBV24-1 combines with J gene TRBJ1-5, with no clear D. Germline values: CDR1 KGHDR, CDR2 SFDVKD. The CDR3 has 13 residues. V dropped 3 bases and J dropped 6 bases, with 8 bases sitting between them. The CDR3 DNA reads TGTGCCACCAGTGATCGAGGGAGTCAGCCCCAGCATTTT. This encodes CATSDRGSQPQHF.

The chain joins TRBV3-1 (or the pseudogene TRBV3-2) to TRBJ2-3; 7 nucleotides match TRBD1. This CDR3 comprises 15 residues. Trimming at V came to 6 bases and at J to 3 bases, leaving 9 bases not matched to a gene. Looked up from germline, CDR1 is LGHDT and CDR2 is YNNKEL (reference sequence). The CDR3: CASSFRQGRTDTQYF. Here the CDR3 DNA reads TGTGCCAGCAGTTTCCGACAGGGTCGGACAGATACGCAGTATTTT.

DNA of the CDR3: TGTGCCAGCAGCTTGCCGGGACAGGGCGCAGATACGCAGTATTTT. It specifies CASSLPGQGADTQYF. This chain uses TRBV5-4 with TRBJ2-3, with 9 bases matching TRBD1. Trimming took 1 base from V and 4 from J; bases not matched to a gene: 4. The CDR3 has 15 amino acids. The germline V gene has CDR1 SGHNT and CDR2 YYREEE (reference sequence).

This clone was seen more than once but under ten times. The chain links TRBV27 to TRBJ1-2; D gene ambiguous. The CDR3 is made up of 14 amino acids. V lost 3 bases to trimming and J lost 4 bases, with 12 bases between them. In germline, CDR1 is MNHEY, CDR2 SMNVEV (reference sequence). CDR3 DNA sequence: TGTGCCAGCAGTTTGAGGGAACTCGGCTATGGCTACACCTTC. Residues: CASSLRELGYGYTF.

This clone came up a few times. The gene calls are TRBV19 and TRBJ2-3, with TRBD2 matching over 11 bases. CDR3 length: 15 amino acids. Per the germline V gene, CDR1 is LNHDA and CDR2 is SQIVND (reference sequence). V trimming: 6 bases; J trimming: 11 bases; junction bases outside the gene matches: 13. This CDR3 is CASSPRGLAVSGQYF. CDR3 coding DNA: TGTGCCAGTAGCCCGAGGGGACTAGCGGTATCAGGGCAGTATTTT. The full variable domain, rest sourced from reference TRBV19 and TRBJ2-3, is DGGITQSPKYLFRKEGQNVTLSCEQNLNHDAMYWYRQDPGQGLRLIYYSQIVNDFQKGDIAEGYSVSREKKESFPLTVTSAQKNPTAFYLCASSPRGLAVSGQYFGPGTRLTVL.

V and J are TRBV3-1 (or the pseudogene TRBV3-2) and TRBJ2-5, with D maybe TRBD2 (6 bases). CDR3 length: 14 amino acids. From germline, CDR1 is LGHDT and CDR2 YNNKEL (reference sequence). V lost 0 bases and J lost 3, with 8 bases in between. As DNA, the CDR3 is TGTGCCAGCAGCCAAGAGGGGGGAAAAGAGACCCAGTACTTC. The encoded protein is CASSQEGGKETQYF.

V and J are TRBV12-3 or TRBV12-4 and TRBJ1-2; TRBD1 matches 7 bases. This CDR3 is 13 amino acids long. Trimming removed 1 base from V and 11 bases from J; junction bases left unmatched: 7. CDR3 DNA sequence: TGTGCCAGCAGTTTAGAGCAGGGGGTCTTTTACACCTTC. Translating it yields CASSLEQGVFYTF.

The chain employs TRBV2 and TRBJ1-2, with a weak D call TRBD1 (5 bases). Germline V gives CDR1 SNHLY, CDR2 FYNNEI. The CDR3 has 14 amino acids. V was pared by 1 base and J by 3 bases, with 9 bases between. CDR3 in amino acids: CASSEEGWDYGYTF. As DNA, the CDR3 is TGTGCCAGCAGTGAAGAGGGGTGGGACTATGGCTACACCTTC.

CDR3 bases: TGTGCCAGCAGGTCCGGTCCGGACAGGGGTAATGAGCAGTTCTTC. It yields the protein CASRSGPDRGNEQFF. The V call is TRBV3-1 (or the pseudogene TRBV3-2), the J call TRBJ2-1; 9 bases agree with TRBD1. Germline assignment: CDR1 LGHDT and CDR2 YNNKEL (reference sequence). The CDR3 has 15 residues. With V trimmed by 6 bases and J by 7 bases, 10 bases remained unmatched.

CDR3 bases: TGTGCCAGTAGTATAGGGGGGCACGGATCACCCCTCCACTTT. Encoded protein: CASSIGGHGSPLHF. This chain connects TRBV19 to TRBJ1-6; TRBD1 might be the D (6 bases). Germline-derived CDR1 and CDR2 are LNHDA and SQIVND (reference sequence). The CDR3 consists of 14 residues. The V and J ends lost 1 base and 10 bases respectively, with 11 bases between them.